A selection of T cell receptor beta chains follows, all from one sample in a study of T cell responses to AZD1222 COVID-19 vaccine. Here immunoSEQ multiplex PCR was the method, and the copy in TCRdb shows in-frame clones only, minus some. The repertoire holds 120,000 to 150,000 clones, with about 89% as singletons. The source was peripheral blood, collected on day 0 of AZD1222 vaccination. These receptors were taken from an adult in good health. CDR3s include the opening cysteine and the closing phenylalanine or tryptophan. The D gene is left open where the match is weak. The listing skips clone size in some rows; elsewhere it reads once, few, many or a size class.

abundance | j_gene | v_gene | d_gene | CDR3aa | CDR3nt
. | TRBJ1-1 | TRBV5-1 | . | CASSLVGVQAFF | TGCGCCAGCAGCTTGGTCGGGGTCCAAGCTTTCTTT
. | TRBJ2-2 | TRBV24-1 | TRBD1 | CATSDPGQGPRELFF | TGTGCCACCAGTGATCCCGGACAGGGCCCTAGGGAGCTGTTTTTT
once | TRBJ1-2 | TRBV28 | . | CASSSAPGGADYGYTF | TGTGCCAGCAGTTCGGCCCCCGGGGGCGCGGACTATGGCTACACCTTC
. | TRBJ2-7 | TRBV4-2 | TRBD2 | CASSPGTSGDEQYF | TGTGCCAGCAGCCCCGGGACTAGCGGGGACGAGCAGTACTTC
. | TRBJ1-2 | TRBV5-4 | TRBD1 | CASSSDWTRDSYGYTF | TGTGCCAGCAGCTCTGATTGGACCCGGGACAGCTATGGCTACACCTTC
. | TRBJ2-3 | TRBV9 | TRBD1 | CASGGRDSTNTQYF | TGTGCCAGCGGGGGCCGGGACAGCACAAATACGCAGTATTTT
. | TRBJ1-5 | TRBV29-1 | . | CSVGDGVGGNQPQHF | TGCAGCGTTGGGGATGGGGTCGGAGGCAATCAGCCCCAGCATTTT
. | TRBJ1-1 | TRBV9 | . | CASSVDGPGTEAFF | TGTGCCAGCAGCGTAGACGGGCCGGGGACTGAAGCTTTCTTT
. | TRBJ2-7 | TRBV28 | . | CASSPDNSYEQYF | TGTGCCAGCAGTCCCGACAATTCCTACGAGCAGTACTTC
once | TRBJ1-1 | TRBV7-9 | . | CASSLLGPYGAFF | TGTGCCAGCAGCTTACTGGGTCCGTATGGGGCTTTCTTT